This T cell receptor (beta chain) is from a study of blood T cell repertoires in COVID-19. This CDR3 spans 16 amino acids. CDR1 and CDR2 (germline): SGHNT, YYREEE (reference sequence). V lost 0 bases and J lost 2, with 12 bases in between. The table came from immunoSEQ multiplex PCR; TCRdb's copy has only in-frame clones and leaves some out. The data show some 220,000 clones, roughly 85% seen once. The genes are TRBV5-4 and TRBJ2-1, with D perhaps TRBD1 (6 bases). The TCR was taken from a man aged 50 to 59 with COVID-19, enrolled during active disease. Sequencing used peripheral blood. Written as DNA, the CDR3 is TGTGCCAGCAGCTTGGTTGGCAGGGGAACCTACAATGAGCAGTTCTTC. Translating gives CASSLVGRGTYNEQFF.